These 20 T cell receptor beta chains were sequenced from one sample in a study of T cell changes during pregnancy in multiple sclerosis. Here immunoSEQ multiplex PCR was the method, and the copy in TCRdb shows in-frame clones only, minus some. The repertoire holds some 39,000 clones, with just over 90% as singletons. The specimen comprised CD4+ T cells from peripheral blood mononuclear cells, sampled in the third trimester of pregnancy. Source of these receptors: a female donor in good health, enrolled as a control in a pregnancy study.

The chain recombines TRBV30 with TRBJ1-2, with a weak D call TRBD1 (5 bases). Germline V gene data show CDR1 as GTSNPN and CDR2 as SVGIG (reference sequence). V gave up 2 bases and J gave up 6 bases, with 13 bases separating them. This CDR3 is built from 13 residues. The CDR3: CAWSWGGGNGYTF. The CDR3 DNA sequence: TGTGCCTGGAGTTGGGGGGGAGGGAATGGCTACACCTTC.

V is TRBV30 and J is TRBJ1-2, with TRBD1 matching over 7 bases. With 4 bases clipped from V and 6 bases from J, the junction kept 5 bases outside the gene matches. CDR1 and CDR2 (germline): GTSNPN, SVGIG (reference sequence). The CDR3 is 12 amino acids. The CDR3 here is CAWIRGSHGYTF. CDR3 bases: TGTGCCTGGATCAGGGGGTCCCATGGCTACACCTTC.

The chain has TRBV7-2 and TRBJ2-7; 8 bases map to TRBD2. With 5 bases clipped from V and 6 bases from J, the junction kept 9 bases outside the gene matches. Germline-derived CDR1 and CDR2 are SGHTA and FQGNSA. CDR3 length: 14 amino acids. CDR3 region: CASSHTAGGGEQYF. The CDR3 DNA reads TGTGCCAGCAGCCACACGGCGGGGGGCGGCGAGCAGTACTTC.

This rearrangement joins TRBV18 to TRBJ2-7; the match to TRBD1 covers 9 bases. CDR1 and CDR2 from the germline V gene are KGHSH and LQKENI. V trimming: 3 bases; J trimming: 9 bases; junction bases outside the gene matches: 12. The CDR3 length is 15 residues. In nucleotides, the CDR3 is TGTGCCAGCTCACCCCCGGGACAGGGAGGATTGGGGCAGTACTTC. Its protein product is CASSPPGQGGLGQYF. The full variable domain, rest sourced from reference TRBV18 and TRBJ2-7, is NAGVMQNPRHLVRRRGQEARLRCSPMKGHSHVYWYRQLPEEGLKFMVYLQKENIIDESGMPKERFSAEFPKEGPSILRIQQVVRGDSAAYFCASSPPGQGGLGQYFGPGTRLTVT.

On this clone itself: A junction boundary mismatches the germline segment, possibly from a read error. The sample holds other DNA sequences that translate to the same CDR3. The chain has TRBV9 and TRBJ1-1, with D tentatively TRBD1 (6 bases). Looked up from germline, CDR1 is SGDLS and CDR2 is YYNGEE. The CDR3 covers 13 residues. CDR3 sequence (DNA): TGCGCCAGCAGCGAGACAGGATACACTGAAGCTTTCTTT. Translated: CASSETGYTEAFF. Filled out from reference TRBV9 and TRBJ1-1, the complete variable domain reads DSGVTQTPKHLITATGQRVTLRCSPRSGDLSVYWYQQSLDQGLQFLIQYYNGEERAKGNILERFSAQQFPDLHSELNLSSLELGDSALYFCASSETGYTEAFFGQGTRLTVV.

The chain is built from TRBV27 and TRBJ2-6; 7 bases match TRBD1. The V gene end was trimmed by 3 bases and the J gene end by 0 bases; junction bases not matched to a gene: 14. This CDR3 is built from 20 residues. Germline lookup yields CDR1 MNHEY and CDR2 SMNVEV (reference sequence). CDR3 sequence: CASSFGNIDRVHSGANVLTF. CDR3 nucleotide sequence: TGTGCCAGCAGTTTTGGGAACATTGACAGGGTCCACTCTGGGGCCAACGTCCTGACTTTC. Variable domain in full (rest from reference TRBV27 and TRBJ2-6): EAQVTQNPRYLITVTGKKLTVTCSQNMNHEYMSWYRQDPGLGLRQIYYSMNVEVTDKGDVPEGYKVSRKEKRNFPLILESPSPNQTSLYFCASSFGNIDRVHSGANVLTFGAGSRLTVL.

The genes are TRBV5-4 and TRBJ1-2, with D unresolved. Germline loops: CDR1 SGHNT, CDR2 YYREEE (reference sequence). The CDR3 runs 16 residues. Between the trimmed V and J ends, which lost 4 bases and 5 bases, there was a span of 21 bases. The CDR3 DNA reads TGTGCCAGCAGCCGGGATAGGGAAGGGTGGATTTATGGCTACACCTTC. Translation: CASSRDREGWIYGYTF.

This clone has more than one count but fewer than ten. This sequence joins TRBV16 and TRBJ2-3; D not resolved. This CDR3 region has 15 residues. CDR1 is KGHSY, CDR2 FQNENV, per germline. Trimming took 4 bases from V and 2 from J, leaving 13 bases between them. The DNA for the CDR3 is TGTGCCAGCAGCCTTCCCGGTGGTTTCACAGATACGCAGTATTTT. Translation: CASSLPGGFTDTQYF.

This clone was observed a handful of times. The rearrangement uses TRBV19 and TRBJ1-2; TRBD1 aligns across 7 bases. Trimming at V came to 7 bases and at J to 3 bases, leaving 11 bases not matched to a gene. Per the germline V gene, CDR1 is LNHDA and CDR2 is SQIVND (reference sequence). This CDR3 spans 15 amino acids. CDR3 sequence: CASNLGGWRDYGYTF. As DNA, the CDR3 is TGTGCCAGTAACCTAGGGGGCTGGAGGGACTATGGCTACACCTTC.

The chain uses TRBV5-1 and TRBJ2-5; TRBD1 is a possible D gene (6 bases). V shed 3 bases and J shed 2 bases, with 11 bases lying between them. CDR1 SGHRS and CDR2 YFSETQ come from the germline V gene. The CDR3 runs 14 residues. The CDR3 bases are TGCGCCAGCAGCTGGGACATGCATCAAGAGACCCAGTACTTC. Amino acids: CASSWDMHQETQYF.

This clone was seen only a few times. The V gene is TRBV7-8, the J gene TRBJ2-7; 7 bases fit TRBD1. This CDR3 has 14 residues. Germline V CDR1 and CDR2: SGHVS, FQNEAQ. V dropped 3 bases and J dropped 2; count of bases not matched to a gene: 4. CDR3 coding DNA: TGTGCCAGCAGCTTTGGGGACAGCGCCTACGAGCAGTACTTC. It encodes CASSFGDSAYEQYF.

This chain links TRBV13 with TRBJ1-1; TRBD1 aligns across 8 bases. J gave up 4 bases and V 3 bases, and 10 bases lay outside the gene matches. The CDR3 extends over 16 amino acids. Germline CDR1 is PRHDT and CDR2 is FYEKMQ (reference sequence). The CDR3 is CASSFLTGASVTEAFF. The CDR3 DNA sequence: TGTGCCAGCAGCTTCTTGACAGGGGCATCCGTCACTGAAGCTTTCTTT.

This clone showed up just once. The V gene is TRBV13, the J gene TRBJ2-2; 7 bases fit TRBD2. CDR1 is PRHDT, CDR2 FYEKMQ, per germline (reference sequence). V trimming: 3 bases; J trimming: 4 bases; junction bases outside the gene matches: 2. The CDR3 is 14 residues long. This CDR3 is CASSFTGGTGELFF. In DNA, the CDR3 is TGTGCCAGCAGCTTCACGGGGGGCACCGGGGAGCTGTTTTTT.

The chain joins TRBV9 to TRBJ2-2; no clear D. This CDR3 contains 16 residues. The V end was cut by 0 bases, the J end by 7 bases, with 16 bases between. The V gene's germline CDR1 is SGDLS and CDR2 YYNGEE. For the CDR3, the DNA is TGTGCCAGCAGCGTAGTGTCTACTCCTGTTAGCGGGGAGCTGTTTTTT. It is translated as CASSVVSTPVSGELFF.

This chain connects TRBV5-1 to TRBJ1-3; D gene uncertain. Germline CDR1 SGHRS, CDR2 YFSETQ. Between the trimmed V and J ends, which lost 5 bases and 0 bases, there was a span of 15 bases. This CDR3 is built from 16 residues. CDR3 residues: CASSFGLTSSGNTIYF. For the CDR3, the DNA is TGCGCCAGCAGTTTTGGACTTACTAGCTCTGGAAACACCATATATTTT.

The chain is built from TRBV5-1 and TRBJ2-1, with TRBD2 matching over 7 bases. Germline CDR1 SGHRS, CDR2 YFSETQ. Trimming removed 0 bases from V and 0 bases from J; junction bases left unmatched: 3. The CDR3 is made up of 16 amino acids. DNA of the CDR3: TGCGCCAGCAGCTTGGACATAGCGGGCTCCTACAATGAGCAGTTCTTC. Translated: CASSLDIAGSYNEQFF. The full variable domain, with the rest looked up from reference TRBV5-1 and TRBJ2-1, is KAGVTQTPRYLIKTRGQQVTLSCSPISGHRSVSWYQQTPGQGLQFLFEYFSETQRNKGNFPGRFSGRQFSNSRSEMNVSTLELGDSALYLCASSLDIAGSYNEQFFGPGTRLTVL.

The chain combines TRBV6-5 with TRBJ2-7; 9 bases are shared with TRBD1. CDR1 is MNHEY and CDR2 is SVGAGI in the germline V gene. The V gene end was trimmed by 7 bases and the J gene end by 4 bases; junction bases not matched to a gene: 11. The CDR3 spans 15 residues. The CDR3 region is CASTPTGQGRYEQYF. CDR3 nucleotide sequence: TGTGCCAGCACCCCAACGGGACAGGGAAGATACGAGCAGTACTTC.

V is TRBV18 and J is TRBJ1-4; 9 bases agree with TRBD1. Germline CDR1 and CDR2: KGHSH and LQKENI. Losses at the gene ends were 2 bases for V and 5 bases for J; bases not matched to a gene: 6. The CDR3 has 16 amino acids. CDR3 nucleotides: TGTGCCAGCTCACCAGGATCCGGGACAGGGAATGAAAAACTGTTTTTT. Its protein product is CASSPGSGTGNEKLFF.

The chain employs TRBV5-6 and TRBJ2-7; D may be TRBD2 (6 bases). CDR1 is SGHDT, CDR2 YYEEEE, per germline. Trimming removed 1 base at V and 0 bases at J, with 8 bases between. CDR3 length: 14 residues. This CDR3 is CASSLPGSSYEQYF. The CDR3 DNA is TGTGCCAGCAGCTTGCCCGGGAGCTCCTACGAGCAGTACTTC. The variable domain in full, with the rest retrieved from reference TRBV5-6 and TRBJ2-7, is DAGVTQSPTHLIKTRGQQVTLRCSPKSGHDTVSWYQQALGQGPQFIFQYYEEEERQRGNFPDRFSGHQFPNYSSELNVNALLLGDSALYLCASSLPGSSYEQYFGPGTRLTVT.

Here the CDR3 reads CASSPSGGILNEQFF. The CDR3 region has the DNA TGTGCCAGCAGCCCCTCTGGCGGTATATTAAATGAGCAGTTCTTC. The V call is TRBV9, the J call TRBJ2-1; D is undetermined. In germline, CDR1 is SGDLS, CDR2 YYNGEE. The V end lost 4 bases, the J end lost 7 bases, and 18 bases lay between the germline ends. The CDR3 is made up of 15 amino acids.